These 4 T cell receptor beta chains were all obtained from the same sample, sequenced in a study of cytomegalovirus exposure and HLA in healthy donors. The protocol was immunoSEQ multiplex PCR, while the TCRdb copy is restricted to in-frame clones and leaves out a portion. In the table there are 150,000 to 200,000 clones, roughly 86% of which are singletons. Sequencing was carried out using PBMCs. The receptors originated from a man between 18 and 29 years old in good health and CMV-seropositive.

The chain uses TRBV11-3 and TRBJ2-3, with D hard to call. The germline V gene encodes CDR1 SGHNT and CDR2 YENEEA. V was trimmed by 0 bases and J by 3 bases, leaving 7 bases between them. The CDR3 spans 14 residues. CDR3 coding DNA: TGTGCCAGCAGCTTAGATGGGCAGACAGATACGCAGTATTTT. Amino acids: CASSLDGQTDTQYF. Filled out from reference TRBV11-3 and TRBJ2-3, the complete variable domain reads EAGVVQSPRYKIIEKKQPVAFWCNPISGHNTLYWYLQNLGQGPELLIRYENEEAVDDSQLPKDRFSAERLKGVDSTLKIQPAELGDSAVYLCASSLDGQTDTQYFGPGTRLTVL.

CDR3 sequence: CASSLDLAGRPGGQFF. The CDR3 DNA follows: TGTGCCAGCAGCCTTGATCTAGCGGGGAGGCCCGGCGGGCAGTTCTTC. J is TRBJ2-1 and V is TRBV5-4, with TRBD2 matching over 9 bases. The V segment lost 4 bases and the J segment 12 bases; nucleotides outside the gene matches: 17. Germline V gene sequence: CDR1 SGHNT, CDR2 YYREEE (reference sequence). The CDR3 is made up of 16 amino acids.

V gene TRBV6-5 combines with J gene TRBJ1-5, with D maybe TRBD1 (6 bases). CDR1 MNHEY and CDR2 SVGAGI come from the germline V gene. V shed 6 bases and J shed 5 bases, with 11 bases lying between them. This CDR3 comprises 13 residues. Here the CDR3 DNA reads TGTGCCAGCAGGGTGAACAGGGATCAGCCCCAGCATTTT. This translates into CASRVNRDQPQHF.

The chain joins TRBV6-5 to TRBJ2-5, with 7 bases fitting TRBD2. Germline V gives CDR1 MNHEY, CDR2 SVGAGI. The CDR3 totals 16 residues. V dropped 2 bases and J dropped 4; count of bases not matched to a gene: 10. The CDR3, as DNA: TGTGCCAGCAGTTACACTCTGGCTAGCGGTAGAGAGACCCAGTACTTC. Encoded protein: CASSYTLASGRETQYF.